A selection of T cell receptor beta chains follows, all from one sample in a study of blood T cell repertoires in COVID-19. Data came from immunoSEQ multiplex PCR; TCRdb stores just in-frame clones and leaves some out. This sample has about 260,000 clones, with about 91% found just once. Source material: peripheral blood. The receptors originated from a person aged 18-30 years with COVID-19, enrolled during active disease. The CDR3 runs from the conserved cysteine through the conserved F or W. A D gene is named only where the DNA matches it firmly. Clone size is stated in some rows and not others, as once, few, many or a class when expanded.

d_gene	v_gene	abundance	len	j_gene	CDR3nt	CDR3aa
-	TRBV21-1	once	16	TRBJ2-1	TGTGCCAGCAGCAAAGGAAAGGAGAGGACCTACAATGAGCAGTTCTTC	CASSKGKERTYNEQFF
-	TRBV7-2	-	14	TRBJ1-2	TGTGCCAGCAGCGCCTGGGCCGCCGACTATGGCTACACCTTC	CASSAWAADYGYTF
TRBD1	TRBV24-1	-	16	TRBJ2-3	TGTGCCACCAGTGATGAACGACAGGGCAGCACAGATACGCAGTATTTT	CATSDERQGSTDTQYF
TRBD2	TRBV19	once	15	TRBJ2-1	TGTGCCAGTAGTATAATCCTAGCGGGAGAAGGTGAGCAGTTCTTC	CASSIILAGEGEQFF
-	TRBV3-1/TRBV3-2	-	14	TRBJ2-3	TGTGCCAGCAGCTATAGCCCAACCACAGATACGCAGTATTTT	CASSYSPTTDTQYF
-	TRBV5-1	-	15	TRBJ2-2	TGCGCCAGCAGCTTGGTCAGGGGCGACACCGGGGAGCTGTTTTTT	CASSLVRGDTGELFF
TRBD2	TRBV24-1	-	19	TRBJ2-1	TGTGCCACCAGTGACCCCGGACTAGCGGGAGGGCCGTCTTACAATGAGCAGTTCTTC	CATSDPGLAGGPSYNEQFF
-	TRBV23-1	-	15	TRBJ2-4	TGCGCCAGCTGGGATACTAGTCCTACCAAAAACATTCAGTACTTC	CASWDTSPTKNIQYF
-	TRBV12-2	-	16	TRBJ2-1	TGTGCAAGTCGCTTAGCGGCATCTGGGGCAGACAATGAGCAGTTCTTC	CASRLAASGADNEQFF
-	TRBV9	-	13	TRBJ1-2	TGTGCCAGCAGCGTAGGAGGACTCTATGGCTACACCTTC	CASSVGGLYGYTF
TRBD1	TRBV6-5	-	13	TRBJ2-3	TGTGCCAGCAGTCCACAGGGGGCAGATACGCAGTATTTT	CASSPQGADTQYF
TRBD1	TRBV7-2	once	14	TRBJ2-4	TGTGCCAGCAGCCCGGGACAGGCCGGAAACATTCAGTACTTC	CASSPGQAGNIQYF
-	TRBV7-9	-	16	TRBJ2-3	TGTGCCAGCAGCCTCCCGTGGGGGGGGCTCTCAGATACGCAGTATTTT	CASSLPWGGLSDTQYF
TRBD2	TRBV9	-	16	TRBJ2-3	TGTGCCAGCAGCCCCGGCGGTAGCGGGAGACTAGCTACGCAGTATTTT	CASSPGGSGRLATQYF
-	TRBV3-1/TRBV3-2	-	11	TRBJ2-1	TGTGCCAGCAGCTTTACTAATGAGCAGTTCTTC	CASSFTNEQFF
TRBD2	TRBV24-1	-	16	TRBJ2-2	TGTGCCACCAGTGATTTCAGCGGGAGTATCAACGGGGAGCTGTTTTTT	CATSDFSGSINGELFF
-	TRBV7-8	-	14	TRBJ1-3	TGTGCCAGCAGCTTAGACAGGGCTGGAAACACCATATATTTT	CASSLDRAGNTIYF
-	TRBV27	-	14	TRBJ2-5	TGTGCCAGCACTTTGCTCGAGGGATTCCAGGTCCAGTACTTC	CASTLLEGFQVQYF
-	TRBV6-5	-	13	TRBJ2-7	TGTGCCAGCAGTCCCACAAACTACTACGAGCAGTACTTC	CASSPTNYYEQYF
TRBD1	TRBV6-8	-	13	TRBJ1-5	TGTGCCAACCGGGGACAGGGTTGTCAGCCCCAGCATTTT	CANRGQGCQPQHF
TRBD1	TRBV28	-	15	TRBJ1-5	TGTGCCAGCAGTTCTCAGGGGGGAAGCAATCAGCCCCAGCATTTT	CASSSQGGSNQPQHF
-	TRBV2	-	11	TRBJ1-6	TGTGCCAGCAGTGTGCAGTCACCCCTCCACTTT	CASSVQSPLHF
TRBD1	TRBV5-5	-	15	TRBJ2-3	TGTGCCAGCAGCACCGGGACAGTTAGCACAGATACGCAGTATTTT	CASSTGTVSTDTQYF
-	TRBV5-1	-	15	TRBJ1-2	TGCGCCAGCAGCTTGGGAACAGGGTGGGACTATGGCTACACCTTC	CASSLGTGWDYGYTF